This T cell receptor (beta chain) is drawn from a study of blood T cell repertoires in COVID-19. Study-wide context: Whether acute or convalescent, the COVID-19 samples came from the United States, Italy and Spain. PBMCs, B-cell-depleted T cells, or T cells were the source of the cDNA or gDNA that made up the material.

Clones were sequenced by immunoSEQ multiplex PCR, and TCRdb holds only the in-frame ones, with some missing. The table lists about 240,000 clones, roughly 86% of them singletons. This clone was counted only a few times. This CDR3 spans 16 amino acids. Germline V lookup: CDR1 LNHDA, CDR2 SQIVND (reference sequence). Trimming stripped 4 bases from V and 1 base from J, with 14 bases between. Grouping used clinical history reported by participants in a survey and questionnaire. The specimen sequenced was PBMCs or T cells enriched from blood (not recorded which). The V gene is TRBV19, the J gene TRBJ1-5; possible D gene TRBD1, 5 bases. The TCR sequence derives from a woman aged 25 to 45 with acute COVID-19. DNA for the CDR3: TGTGCCAGTAGTACCCTCGGGGGTCGGAGCAATCAGCCCCAGCATTTT. Translation gives CASSTLGGRSNQPQHF.